This T cell receptor beta chain originates from a study of T cells in Graves' hyperthyroidism and ophthalmopathy. This clonotype was recorded many times. Its specificity is unknown. Findings of the study overall: The majority of expanded thyroid clonotypes above 0.001 also appeared in blood.

Patients aged 18 to 65 with hyperthyroidism were newly diagnosed, with duration under 2 months. Diagnosis rested on symptoms, serum thyroxine and TRAb, thyroid ultrasound, and orbital computed tomography. Fresh peripheral blood, roughly 9.8 ml of it, supplied the PBMCs. TCR beta CDR3 regions were amplified from RNA transcripts. HTBI primers were used for first-round RT-PCR of the TCR CDR3. TCRdb called the multiplex PCR reads again in MiXCR, with one record for every CDR3 protein. Of about 280,000 distinct CDR3 sequences detected, less than 30% appear once; the ten largest clones hold about 25%. Germline V CDR1 and CDR2: SQVTM, ANQGSEA. This CDR3 has 14 amino acids. V shed 3 bases and J 5 bases; nucleotides not matched to a gene: 5.

The chain employs TRBV29-1 and TRBJ2-7; 12 nucleotides match TRBD1. This receptor was taken from a man aged 35-49 years with Graves' hyperthyroidism that later progressed to Graves' ophthalmopathy. The sequencing sample was made of blood. DNA for the CDR3: TGCAGCGTTGATTCCGGGACAGGGGGCCACGAGCAGTACTTC. Protein: CSVDSGTGGHEQYF.